The 11 T cell receptor beta chains given below trace back to one sample, sequenced in a study of T cells in Graves' hyperthyroidism and ophthalmopathy. Amplification yielded TCR beta CDR3 regions, with RNA transcripts as the source. First-round RT-PCR targeting the TCR CDR3 was performed with the HTBI primer set. A single record per CDR3 protein comes from TCRdb applying MiXCR to the multiplex PCR reads. The sample has fewer than 900,000 distinct CDR3 sequences, around 17% seen once. What was sequenced was blood. These receptors originate from a man younger than 30 with Graves' hyperthyroidism.

The J gene is TRBJ2-3, the V gene TRBV7-9, with unresolved D. The germline V and J ends were trimmed by 3 bases and 4 bases, with 14 bases remaining between them. CDR3 size: 15 residues. CDR1 and CDR2 from the germline V gene are SEHNR and FQNEAQ (reference sequence). The DNA for the CDR3 is TGTGCCAGCAGCTTCGGTCGGGCCTCACCAGATACGCAGTATTTT. The encoded protein is CASSFGRASPDTQYF.

This clonotype was counted between two and nine times. J is TRBJ2-7 and V is TRBV7-2, with D perhaps given as TRBD1 or TRBD2 (5 bases each). The CDR3 runs to 15 residues. The V end lost 5 bases, the J end lost 2 bases, and 16 bases lay between the germline ends. Germline V gene sequence: CDR1 SGHTA, CDR2 FQGNSA. CDR3 sequence reads: CASSPGTYLAYEQYF. The CDR3 DNA reads as TGTGCCAGCAGCCCGGGGACCTATCTTGCCTACGAGCAGTACTTC. The full variable domain, with the rest looked up from reference TRBV7-2 and TRBJ2-7, is GAGVSQSPSNKVTEKGKDVELRCDPISGHTALYWYRQSLGQGLEFLIYFQGNSAPDKSGLPSDRFSAERTGGSVSTLTIQRTQQEDSAVYLCASSPGTYLAYEQYFGPGTRLTVT.

Ten or more counts support this clonotype. The chain recombines TRBV7-2 with TRBJ2-7; no reliable D call. V was shortened by 5 bases and J by 3 bases, with 11 bases between the two germline ends. Looked up from germline, CDR1 is SGHTA and CDR2 is FQGNSA. This CDR3 region has 13 residues. CDR3: CASSPQIHYEQYF. The CDR3 nucleotides are TGTGCCAGCAGCCCCCAGATTCACTACGAGCAGTACTTC. The full variable domain, its missing parts supplied by reference TRBV7-2 and TRBJ2-7, is GAGVSQSPSNKVTEKGKDVELRCDPISGHTALYWYRQSLGQGLEFLIYFQGNSAPDKSGLPSDRFSAERTGGSVSTLTIQRTQQEDSAVYLCASSPQIHYEQYFGPGTRLTVT.

This clonotype was found many times. The chain has TRBV12-3 or TRBV12-4 and TRBJ2-1; D perhaps matches TRBD1 (6 bases). This CDR3 has 14 residues. Deletions cut 2 bases from V and 5 bases from J, with 10 bases between. The CDR3 protein is CASSLSAGDNEQFF. The DNA for the CDR3 is TGTGCCAGCAGTTTATCGGCAGGGGACAATGAGCAGTTCTTC.

The DNA for the CDR3 is TGTGCCAGTAGTATGAAGGGGTTAACCTACAATGAGCAGTTCTTC. Residues: CASSMKGLTYNEQFF. This sequence joins TRBV19 and TRBJ2-1, with D possibly matching TRBD1 (5 bases). Trimming left V 3 bases short and J 2 bases short, with 11 bases between. CDR1 and CDR2 (germline): LNHDA, SQIVND (reference sequence). This CDR3 region has 15 residues.

This clonotype was detected only a few times. V gene TRBV7-2 combines with J gene TRBJ2-3; TRBD1 matches at 8 bases. Germline V CDR1 and CDR2: SGHTA, FQGNSA. The CDR3 sequence is 14 residues long. Unmatched junction bases numbered 6, after V lost 5 bases and J lost 5 bases. The CDR3 region has the DNA TGTGCCAGCAGCGGCGGCAGGGGGCAAGATACGCAGTATTTT. Translation: CASSGGRGQDTQYF.

V gene TRBV2 combines with J gene TRBJ2-3; weak D call: TRBD2 (5 bases). V dropped 6 bases and J dropped 2 bases, with 12 bases sitting between them. Per the germline V gene, CDR1 is SNHLY and CDR2 is FYNNEI. The CDR3 consists of 14 residues. The DNA for the CDR3 is TGTGCCAGCAGGGCGGCGGGCCTCACAGATACGCAGTATTTT. Protein: CASRAAGLTDTQYF.

Ten or more counts support this clonotype. In nucleotides, the CDR3 is TGTGCCAGCAACCCAGGGGGCATCAGTGAAGCTTTCTTT. This codes for CASNPGGISEAFF. The chain recombines TRBV2 with TRBJ1-1, with 8 bases lining up with TRBD1. CDR3 length equals 13 residues. CDR1 is SNHLY, CDR2 FYNNEI, per germline. J lost 7 bases, V lost 7 bases, and 8 bases had no gene match.

This clonotype was counted only a few times. V and J are TRBV20-1 and TRBJ1-5; TRBD1 is a possible D gene (5 bases). The germline V gene encodes CDR1 DFQATT and CDR2 SNEGSKA (reference sequence). This CDR3 has 13 residues. Trimming shortened V by 3 bases and J by 3 bases, and 9 bases separated the two germline ends. For the CDR3, the DNA is TGCAGTGCTAGGCCAGGGACCAATCAGCCCCAGCATTTT. Its protein product is CSARPGTNQPQHF.

This clonotype was recorded many times. The chain employs TRBV7-2 and TRBJ2-5; no firm D call. V was shortened by 3 bases and J by 2 bases, with 7 bases between the two germline ends. Germline V gene lookup returns CDR1 SGHTA and CDR2 FQGNSA. The CDR3 covers 13 residues. For the CDR3, the DNA is TGTGCCAGCAGCTTTACAGAGCAAGAGACCCAGTACTTC. This encodes CASSFTEQETQYF.

This clonotype was detected ten times or more. This rearrangement joins TRBV29-1 to TRBJ2-7, with TRBD2 matching 8 bases. The germline V gene has CDR1 SQVTM and CDR2 ANQGSEA. Trimming cost V 6 bases and J 1 base; bases outside gene matches: 8. The CDR3 contains 14 residues. The CDR3 DNA is TGCAGCGTCGCCCCCGGGGGGGGATCCTACGAGCAGTACTTC. This codes for CSVAPGGGSYEQYF.